This T cell receptor (beta chain) was observed in a study of T cell responses to AZD1222 COVID-19 vaccine. The study's findings and limits: Once two AZD1222 doses were given, Spike-specific TCR breadth and depth went up. Baseline seropositives among AZD1222 recipients totaled only five to seven.

The assay was immunoSEQ multiplex PCR, and TCRdb's table has in-frame clones only and misses some. Of 100,000 or so clones in the sample, 88% were seen once. A word on this clone: Antigen specificity is unknown.

The TCR comes from an adult in good health. The sequencing used peripheral blood, collected on day 0 of AZD1222 vaccination.

This CDR3 reads CASHGGPNQPQHF. The DNA of the CDR3 is TGTGCCAGCCATGGGGGGCCTAACCAGCCCCAGCATTTT. The J gene is TRBJ1-5, the V gene TRBV7-9; tentative D call: TRBD1 (6 bases). Germline CDR1 reads SEHNR; CDR2 reads FQNEAQ (reference sequence). The CDR3 is 13 amino acids. V was trimmed by 8 bases and J by 7 bases, leaving 15 bases between them.